A single sample is the source of the 31 T cell receptor beta chains below, sequenced in a study of radiation and T cells in renal cell carcinoma. The assay was immunoSEQ multiplex PCR, and TCRdb's table has in-frame clones only and misses some. This repertoire shows roughly 75,000 clones, 82% found once; its top ten account for approximately 5.4%. Specified time point: blood 2 weeks post-SBRT. Treatment reported: 15 Gy SBRT to primary tumor, nephrectomy 4 weeks later. Specimen: blood, collected from a patient whose treatment included radiotherapy and nephrectomy. Receptors originate from a man aged 55-75 years with renal cell carcinoma.

This clone was counted a few times. The J gene is TRBJ1-1, the V gene TRBV5-4, with TRBD1 matching 7 bases. CDR3 length: 15 residues. Germline loops: CDR1 SGHNT, CDR2 YYREEE (reference sequence). J lost 5 bases, V lost 0 bases, and 7 bases had no gene match. The CDR3 region has the DNA TGTGCCAGCAGCTTGGCGTTAGGGGGCGGGACTGAAGCTTTCTTT. Its translation is CASSLALGGGTEAFF.

The genes are TRBV29-1 and TRBJ2-2, with D unclear. The germline V and J ends were trimmed by 4 bases and 3 bases, with 9 bases remaining between them. This CDR3 is built from 13 residues. Germline assignment: CDR1 SQVTM and CDR2 ANQGSEA. CDR3 nucleotide sequence: TGCAGCGTTGTGATTGGCTACACCGGGGAGCTGTTTTTT. This gives the protein CSVVIGYTGELFF.

This clone was observed a single time. V and J are TRBV4-3 and TRBJ2-3, with 10 bases matching TRBD2. Germline-derived CDR1 and CDR2 are LGHNA and YSLEER. The junction had 12 bases not matched to a gene; V was cut back by 0 bases and J by 6 bases. CDR3 length equals 18 residues. The CDR3 is CASSQDPLAGDRTDTQYF. The CDR3 DNA reads TGCGCCAGCAGCCAAGATCCCCTAGCGGGAGACAGGACCGATACGCAGTATTTT.

The V call is TRBV4-1, the J call TRBJ2-3, with D possibly TRBD2 on 5 matching bases. V lost 0 bases and J 2 bases, leaving 15 bases between the germline ends. Germline V lookup: CDR1 MGHRA, CDR2 YSYEKL. This CDR3 region has 17 residues. The CDR3 nucleotides read TGCGCCAGCAGCCAAGATAGGTTCGCGGGTCCCACAGATACGCAGTATTTT. It specifies CASSQDRFAGPTDTQYF.

The rearrangement joins TRBV11-2 to TRBJ2-2, with 7 nucleotides matching TRBD2. The V segment lost 4 bases and the J segment 0 bases; nucleotides outside the gene matches: 5. CDR3 size: 16 residues. CDR1 and CDR2 (germline): SGHAT, FQNNGV. The CDR3 region is CASSYASGTNTGELFF. For the CDR3, the DNA is TGTGCCAGCAGCTACGCTAGCGGCACGAACACCGGGGAGCTGTTTTTT.

The chain couples TRBV9 to TRBJ1-3, with TRBD1 as a possible D gene (5 bases). Trimming stripped 4 bases from V and 0 bases from J, with 17 bases between. The CDR3 length is 17 residues. CDR1 is SGDLS and CDR2 is YYNGEE in the germline V gene. The CDR3 loop is CASSYHPGPPSGNTIYF. In DNA, the CDR3 is TGTGCCAGCAGCTATCACCCGGGGCCCCCCTCTGGAAACACCATATATTTT.

The rearrangement joins TRBV18 to TRBJ1-1; 10 bases align to TRBD1. V dropped 4 bases and J dropped 4; count of bases not matched to a gene: 9. The CDR3 runs 16 residues. Germline V gene data show CDR1 as KGHSH and CDR2 as LQKENI. The CDR3 DNA reads TGTGCCAGCTCACTTGCCGGGACAGGGGTCAGCACTGAAGCTTTCTTT. Its protein is CASSLAGTGVSTEAFF. Supplemented by reference TRBV18 and TRBJ1-1, the full variable domain reads NAGVMQNPRHLVRRRGQEARLRCSPMKGHSHVYWYRQLPEEGLKFMVYLQKENIIDESGMPKERFSAEFPKEGPSILRIQQVVRGDSAAYFCASSLAGTGVSTEAFFGQGTRLTVV.

The chain joins TRBV7-9 to TRBJ2-2; D is uncertain. From germline, CDR1 is SEHNR and CDR2 FQNEAQ (reference sequence). V was trimmed by 7 bases and J by 3 bases, leaving 9 bases between them. The CDR3 length is 13 residues. The CDR3 DNA reads as TGTGCCAGCATTAATGATTACACCGGGGAGCTGTTTTTT. Translation gives CASINDYTGELFF.

CDR3 in amino acids: CASSSGLYTDTQYF. Written as DNA, the CDR3 is TGTGCCAGCAGCTCGGGACTGTACACAGATACGCAGTATTTT. This chain uses TRBV7-8 with TRBJ2-3, with D maybe TRBD2 (6 bases). CDR3 length: 14 residues. Trimming left V 4 bases short and J 2 bases short, with 10 bases between. Germline assignment: CDR1 SGHVS and CDR2 FQNEAQ. Filled out from reference TRBV7-8 and TRBJ2-3, the complete variable domain reads GAGVSQSPRYKVAKRGQDVALRCDPISGHVSLFWYQQALGQGPEFLTYFQNEAQLDKSGLPSDRFFAERPEGSVSTLKIQRTQQEDSAVYLCASSSGLYTDTQYFGPGTRLTVL.

This clone has only a few counts. This sequence joins TRBV19 and TRBJ2-4; 9 bases fit TRBD1. The germline V gene has CDR1 LNHDA and CDR2 SQIVND (reference sequence). V lost 5 bases to trimming and J lost 8 bases; unmatched junction nucleotides: 4. The CDR3 runs to 13 residues. CDR3 residues: CASSRTGVDIQYF. DNA for the CDR3: TGTGCCAGTAGTCGGACAGGGGTAGACATTCAGTACTTC. The complete variable domain, with remaining parts taken from reference TRBV19 and TRBJ2-4, reads DGGITQSPKYLFRKEGQNVTLSCEQNLNHDAMYWYRQDPGQGLRLIYYSQIVNDFQKGDIAEGYSVSREKKESFPLTVTSAQKNPTAFYLCASSRTGVDIQYFGAGTRLSVL.

This clone turned up a few times. This rearrangement joins TRBV6-1 to TRBJ1-4; 8 nucleotides match TRBD1. Trimming cost V 3 bases and J 8 bases; bases outside gene matches: 5. The CDR3 is 14 amino acids. The germline CDR1 and CDR2 sequences are MNHNS and SASEGT. CDR3: CASSDRQGQEKLFF. The CDR3 DNA follows: TGTGCCAGCAGTGACAGACAGGGGCAAGAAAAACTGTTTTTT.

This chain links TRBV6-1 with TRBJ2-1, with D maybe TRBD1 (5 bases). This CDR3 is 15 amino acids long. CDR1 and CDR2 (germline): MNHNS, SASEGT. The ends were cut back, 7 bases at V and 2 bases at J, with 15 bases in the middle. CDR3: CASNTQPGTYNEQFF. The CDR3 nucleotides are TGTGCCAGCAATACCCAGCCAGGGACCTACAATGAGCAGTTCTTC.

V is TRBV5-1 and J is TRBJ2-7, with 8 positions matching TRBD2. Trimming took 4 bases from V and 2 from J; bases not matched to a gene: 20. The CDR3 totals 19 residues. Looked up from germline, CDR1 is SGHRS and CDR2 is YFSETQ. Written as DNA, the CDR3 is TGCGCCAGCAGCCATACCGGACACAAAAGCGGGAGAGAGACCTACGAGCAGTACTTC. As protein: CASSHTGHKSGRETYEQYF.

This clone was seen a single time. The chain employs TRBV2 and TRBJ2-1, with 9 bases that match TRBD2. The V and J ends lost 7 bases and 2 bases, in that order; junction bases with no gene match: 3. Germline V gene lookup returns CDR1 SNHLY and CDR2 FYNNEI. The CDR3 extends over 14 amino acids. Written as DNA, the CDR3 is TGTGCCAGCATGGGCGGGAGGGCCTACAATGAGCAGTTCTTC. Translated, it gives CASMGGRAYNEQFF.

The rearrangement links TRBV7-8 to TRBJ2-7; tentatively, D is TRBD1 or TRBD2 (6 bases each). From germline, CDR1 is SGHVS and CDR2 FQNEAQ. The V and J ends lost 8 bases and 4 bases respectively, with 30 bases between them. CDR3 length: 18 amino acids. The CDR3 is CASSRGGGRSGFFYEQYF. CDR3 nucleotide sequence: TGTGCCAGCTCCCGTGGAGGGGGTAGGTCGGGGTTCTTTTACGAGCAGTACTTC.

This clone was observed a few times. Here the CDR3 DNA reads TGTGCCAGCAGCTTAGTCTGGCAGGGGGGACAAGAGACCCAGTACTTC. Its protein product is CASSLVWQGGQETQYF. V and J are TRBV7-2 and TRBJ2-5, with D possibly being TRBD1 (7 bases). The germline V and J ends were trimmed by 1 base and 2 bases, with 14 bases remaining between them. This CDR3 is built from 16 residues. The V gene's germline CDR1 is SGHTA and CDR2 FQGNSA.

The CDR3 reads CASSPGDPNTEAFF. CDR3 DNA sequence: TGTGCCAGCAGTCCGGGGGACCCTAACACTGAAGCTTTCTTT. The chain employs TRBV6-4 and TRBJ1-1, with TRBD1 as a possible D gene (5 bases). The CDR3 contains 14 residues. The V end lost 5 bases, the J end lost 2 bases, and 12 bases lay between the germline ends. Per the germline V gene, CDR1 is MRHNA and CDR2 is SNTAGT.

The J gene is TRBJ2-2, the V gene TRBV7-8, with TRBD1 matching 7 bases. The CDR3 runs to 16 residues. V lost 5 bases to trimming and J lost 1 base; unmatched junction nucleotides: 7. Germline CDR1 SGHVS, CDR2 FQNEAQ. DNA of the CDR3: TGTGCCAGCAGCAAACAAGGGACAGTGAACACCGGGGAGCTGTTTTTT. This codes for CASSKQGTVNTGELFF.

The chain employs TRBV19 and TRBJ2-2; TRBD2 is a possible D gene (6 bases). Looked up from germline, CDR1 is LNHDA and CDR2 is SQIVND (reference sequence). CDR3 length: 16 residues. Trimming removed 1 base from V and 6 bases from J, with 15 bases in between. Here the CDR3 reads CASSIGIRERAGELFF. CDR3 DNA sequence: TGTGCCAGTAGTATAGGAATACGGGAGAGGGCCGGGGAGCTGTTTTTT.

The genes are TRBV19 and TRBJ1-3; 8 nucleotides align to TRBD1. Germline CDR1 and CDR2: LNHDA and SQIVND (reference sequence). The CDR3 contains 15 residues. After removal of 5 bases from V and 4 bases from J, the junction contained 7 bases not matched to a gene. The CDR3 nucleotides read TGTGCCAGTAGTCAGGGGGCGAGAGGAGGAAACACCATATATTTT. Translating it yields CASSQGARGGNTIYF.

The sample holds a few counts of this clone. The rearrangement uses TRBV5-1 and TRBJ2-1; TRBD2 aligns across 7 bases. J gave up 8 bases and V 0 bases, and 17 bases lay outside the gene matches. The CDR3 is 18 amino acids. Germline lookup yields CDR1 SGHRS and CDR2 YFSETQ. The CDR3, as DNA: TGCGCCAGCAGCTTGGTTCGTGTATTGGGGAGGGATACACATGAGCAGTTCTTC. As protein: CASSLVRVLGRDTHEQFF. Variable domain in full (rest from reference TRBV5-1 and TRBJ2-1): KAGVTQTPRYLIKTRGQQVTLSCSPISGHRSVSWYQQTPGQGLQFLFEYFSETQRNKGNFPGRFSGRQFSNSRSEMNVSTLELGDSALYLCASSLVRVLGRDTHEQFFGPGTRLTVL.

J is TRBJ2-5 and V is TRBV30; 15 nucleotides align to TRBD2. V trimming: 1 base; J trimming: 7 bases; junction bases outside the gene matches: 7. The germline V gene has CDR1 GTSNPN and CDR2 SVGIG (reference sequence). The CDR3 consists of 16 residues. In DNA form, the CDR3 reads TGTGCCTGGAGTGCGGGACTAGCGGGAGGTAGGGGGACCCAGTACTTC. It translates to CAWSAGLAGGRGTQYF.

The chain has TRBV21-1 and TRBJ2-7; the table's D call, TRBD2, has no DNA check behind it. TRBV21-1 is reported as a pseudogene. This CDR3 contains 15 residues. In DNA, the CDR3 is TGTGCCAGCAGCAAGGGAGATGGGGAGGTGGGCGAGCAGTACTTC. It specifies CASSKGDGEVGEQYF.

The chain is built from TRBV16 and TRBJ1-5, with 11 bases fitting TRBD1. Unmatched junction bases numbered 6, after V lost 0 bases and J lost 11 bases. The CDR3 sequence is 15 residues long. CDR1 and CDR2 (germline): KGHSY, FQNENV. Here the CDR3 DNA reads TGTGCCAGCAGCCAATCCGGGACAGGGGGATCGACCCAGCATTTT. Residues: CASSQSGTGGSTQHF.

This chain links TRBV10-3 with TRBJ2-1; D is undetermined. With 3 bases removed from V and 13 bases from J, the gap between germline ends came to 10 bases. The CDR3 has 11 residues. Germline CDR1 and CDR2: ENHRY and SYGVKD. DNA for the CDR3: TGTGCCATCAGTGAAGTAACTTCTCAGTTCTTC. Translated, it gives CAISEVTSQFF.

The J gene is TRBJ2-5, the V gene TRBV4-2; TRBD2 matches at 9 bases. V dropped 1 base and J dropped 2; count of bases not matched to a gene: 8. Germline CDR1 reads LGHNA; CDR2 reads YNFKEQ. CDR3 length: 17 residues. CDR3 coding DNA: TGTGCCAGCAGCCAAGGGAATAGCGGGAGCGTACAAGAGACCCAGTACTTC. It encodes CASSQGNSGSVQETQYF.

The chain is built from TRBV5-1 and TRBJ2-7, with 9 bases lining up with TRBD2. The CDR3 extends over 16 amino acids. V lost 2 bases to trimming and J lost 3 bases; unmatched junction nucleotides: 9. The germline V gene encodes CDR1 SGHRS and CDR2 YFSETQ. The DNA of the CDR3 is TGCGCCAGCAGCTTCGCGGGAGGGCCTGGGTACTACGAGCAGTACTTC. Protein product: CASSFAGGPGYYEQYF.

The DNA of the CDR3 is TGTGCCAGCAGCTTTCCGGGACTAGGGCCGAACACCGGGGAGCTGTTTTTT. This codes for CASSFPGLGPNTGELFF. This chain connects TRBV7-2 to TRBJ2-2; 8 nucleotides match TRBD2. V lost 3 bases and J lost 0; bases outside the gene matches: 6. Germline CDR1 reads SGHTA; CDR2 reads FQGNSA. CDR3 length equals 17 residues.

The chain links TRBV6-6 to TRBJ2-7; 14 nucleotides match TRBD2. The length of the CDR3 is 15 residues. CDR1 is MNHNY, CDR2 SVGAGI, per germline (reference sequence). V shed 11 bases and J 7 bases; nucleotides not matched to a gene: 13. CDR3 region: CAHAGGLAGVWEQYF. In nucleotides, the CDR3 is TGTGCCCACGCGGGGGGACTAGCGGGAGTGTGGGAGCAGTACTTC.

The CDR3 nucleotides read TGTGCCAGCAGTTTACGGACGGATTCGACCGGGGAGCTGTTTTTT. Protein product: CASSLRTDSTGELFF. This chain joins TRBV28 and TRBJ2-2; D ambiguous. This CDR3 has 15 amino acids. The germline gives CDR1 MDHEN, CDR2 SYDVKM. The V gene lost 2 bases and the J gene lost 5 bases, with 12 bases spanning the gap.

CDR3 bases: TGTGCCAGTAGCGGGAGGGCCTACTACAATGAGCAGTTCTTC. Translating it yields CASSGRAYYNEQFF. V is TRBV19 and J is TRBJ2-1, with 8 bases identical to TRBD2. This CDR3 has 14 residues. With V trimmed by 6 bases and J by 3 bases, 4 bases remained unmatched. Germline assignment: CDR1 LNHDA and CDR2 SQIVND (reference sequence).